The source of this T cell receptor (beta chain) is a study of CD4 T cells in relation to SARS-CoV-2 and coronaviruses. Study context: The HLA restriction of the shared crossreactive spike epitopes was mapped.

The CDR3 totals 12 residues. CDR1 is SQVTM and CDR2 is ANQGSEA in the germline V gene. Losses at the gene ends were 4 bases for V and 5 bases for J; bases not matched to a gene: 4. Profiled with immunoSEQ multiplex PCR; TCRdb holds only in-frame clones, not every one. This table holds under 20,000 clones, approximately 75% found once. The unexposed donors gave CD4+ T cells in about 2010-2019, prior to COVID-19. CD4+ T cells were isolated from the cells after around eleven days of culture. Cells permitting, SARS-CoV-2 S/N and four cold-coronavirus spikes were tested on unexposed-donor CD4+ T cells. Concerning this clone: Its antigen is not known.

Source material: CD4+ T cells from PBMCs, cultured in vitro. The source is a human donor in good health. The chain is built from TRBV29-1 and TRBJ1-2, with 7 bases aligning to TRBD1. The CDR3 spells CSVGTGRYGYTF. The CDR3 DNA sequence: TGCAGCGTTGGGACAGGCCGATATGGCTACACCTTC.